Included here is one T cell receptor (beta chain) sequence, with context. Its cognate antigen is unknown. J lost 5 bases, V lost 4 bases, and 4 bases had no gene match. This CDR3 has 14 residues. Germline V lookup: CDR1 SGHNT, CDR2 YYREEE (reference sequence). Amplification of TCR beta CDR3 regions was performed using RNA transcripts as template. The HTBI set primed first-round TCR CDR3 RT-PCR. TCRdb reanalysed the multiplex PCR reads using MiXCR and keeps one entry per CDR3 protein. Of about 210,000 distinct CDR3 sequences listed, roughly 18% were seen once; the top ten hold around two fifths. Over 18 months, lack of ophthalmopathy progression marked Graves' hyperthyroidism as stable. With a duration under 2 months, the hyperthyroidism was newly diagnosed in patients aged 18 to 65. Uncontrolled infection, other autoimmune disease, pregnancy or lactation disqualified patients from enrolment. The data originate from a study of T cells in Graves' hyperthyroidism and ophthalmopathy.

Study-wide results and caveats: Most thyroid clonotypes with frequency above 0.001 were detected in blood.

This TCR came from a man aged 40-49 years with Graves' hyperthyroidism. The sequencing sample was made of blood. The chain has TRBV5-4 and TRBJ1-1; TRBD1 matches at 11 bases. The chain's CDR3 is CASSSGQGATEAFF. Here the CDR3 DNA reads TGTGCCAGCAGCAGTGGACAGGGGGCAACTGAAGCTTTCTTT.